The rows below give T cell receptor beta chains drawn from one sample of a study of T-cell reconstitution after alpha-beta-depleted transplantation in children. TCRdb itself ran the PCR reads through MiXCR, one entry per CDR3 protein. The sample has a few hundred thousand distinct CDR3 sequences; around a tenth are singletons. This specimen was PBMCs, taken before TCRalphabeta/CD19-depleted stem cell transplant. Receptor source: a boy younger than two with acute myeloid leukemia, due to receive a stem cell transplant. The CDR3 runs from the conserved cysteine through the conserved F or W.

j_gene: TRBJ2-7
v_gene: TRBV20-1
CDR3aa: CSALAMGTVSYEQYF

j_gene: TRBJ2-5
v_gene: TRBV20-1
CDR3aa: CSARETDQYQETQYF

j_gene: TRBJ1-2
v_gene: TRBV7-2
CDR3aa: CASRSGSAYGYTF

j_gene: TRBJ1-1
v_gene: TRBV3-1
CDR3aa: CASSQDRGANTEAFF

j_gene: TRBJ1-1
v_gene: TRBV7-9
CDR3aa: CASSWGTGSRNTEAFF

j_gene: TRBJ2-7
v_gene: TRBV20-1
CDR3aa: CSARTSGGLAYEQYF

j_gene: TRBJ2-1
v_gene: TRBV5-6
CDR3aa: CASSLDTAYNEQFF

j_gene: TRBJ1-5
v_gene: TRBV4-2
CDR3aa: CASGPGAGTGVYSNQPQHF

j_gene: TRBJ1-1
v_gene: TRBV4-3
CDR3aa: CASSQEQGVEAFF

j_gene: TRBJ1-5
v_gene: TRBV7-9
CDR3aa: CASSLEGGPNQPQHF

j_gene: TRBJ2-3
v_gene: TRBV5-1
CDR3aa: CATRGGQSTDTQYF

j_gene: TRBJ1-5
v_gene: TRBV29-1
CDR3aa: CSVSDRGGNQPQHF

j_gene: TRBJ2-4
v_gene: TRBV5-1
CDR3aa: CASSWTGDIQYF

j_gene: TRBJ2-7
v_gene: TRBV18
CDR3aa: CASSPGRDFAEQYF

j_gene: TRBJ2-7
v_gene: TRBV4-2
CDR3aa: CASSQDNPQGGSYEQYF

j_gene: TRBJ2-1
v_gene: TRBV6-6
CDR3aa: CASGGEQFF

j_gene: TRBJ1-1
v_gene: TRBV19
CDR3aa: CASSIGGNTEAFF

j_gene: TRBJ2-2
v_gene: TRBV18
CDR3aa: CASSPRRDRVTTGELFF

j_gene: TRBJ1-1
v_gene: TRBV3-1
CDR3aa: CASSPQLYTGLSNTEAFF

j_gene: TRBJ2-3
v_gene: TRBV5-1
CDR3aa: CASSLGGQSQTDTQYF

j_gene: TRBJ2-7
v_gene: TRBV4-3
CDR3aa: CASSPFLAGNGYEQYF

j_gene: TRBJ1-2
v_gene: TRBV5-6
CDR3aa: CASSLGTAAGGGYTF

j_gene: TRBJ2-2
v_gene: TRBV4-3
CDR3aa: CASSPNSRGELFF

j_gene: TRBJ2-2
v_gene: TRBV6-6
CDR3aa: CVAGITGELFF

j_gene: TRBJ2-7
v_gene: TRBV12-3/TRBV12-4
CDR3aa: CASSPSGGLFYEQYF

j_gene: TRBJ2-1
v_gene: TRBV5-1
CDR3aa: CASSTFGDNEKQFF

j_gene: TRBJ2-2
v_gene: TRBV20-1
CDR3aa: CSARDTAYTGELFF

j_gene: TRBJ1-4
v_gene: TRBV12-3/TRBV12-4
CDR3aa: CASSSGSALNEKLFF

j_gene: TRBJ1-2
v_gene: TRBV12-3/TRBV12-4
CDR3aa: CASRRDTPGYTF

j_gene: TRBJ2-3
v_gene: TRBV7-2
CDR3aa: CASSLGRTSGSDTQYF

j_gene: TRBJ2-3
v_gene: TRBV24-1
CDR3aa: CATSDLKGVGGRDTQYF

j_gene: TRBJ2-1
v_gene: TRBV7-8
CDR3aa: CASSWDYNEQFF

j_gene: TRBJ1-4
v_gene: TRBV11-2
CDR3aa: CASVQGFATNEKLFF

j_gene: TRBJ2-1
v_gene: TRBV5-6
CDR3aa: CASTSGGAHNEQFF

j_gene: TRBJ2-3
v_gene: TRBV9
CDR3aa: CASSVRGADTQYF

j_gene: TRBJ1-2
v_gene: TRBV19
CDR3aa: CASRSTSRQLYGYTF

j_gene: TRBJ2-7
v_gene: TRBV7-2
CDR3aa: CASSFFSGRMGEQYF

j_gene: TRBJ2-7
v_gene: TRBV19
CDR3aa: CASSIGYEQYF

j_gene: TRBJ2-3
v_gene: TRBV20-1
CDR3aa: CSATGRGTDTQYF

j_gene: TRBJ1-6
v_gene: TRBV6-6
CDR3aa: CASRDIGSPLHF